A single sample gave rise to the 18 T cell receptor beta chains below, sequenced in a study of blood T cell repertoires in COVID-19. Method: immunoSEQ multiplex PCR; TCRdb's copy keeps in-frame clones and lacks some. The sample holds a few hundred thousand clones, about 89% seen once. Sample: peripheral blood. The receptors stem from a young man with acute or convalescent COVID-19.

The chain couples TRBV11-2 to TRBJ2-7, with D perhaps matching TRBD1 (6 bases). From germline, CDR1 is SGHAT and CDR2 FQNNGV. The CDR3 spans 13 residues. V was trimmed by 1 base and J by 4 bases, leaving 8 bases between them. The CDR3 nucleotides read TGTGCCAGCAGCTTAGGACAGGTGTACGAGCAGTACTTC. It translates to CASSLGQVYEQYF.

This chain uses TRBV7-8 with TRBJ1-2, with TRBD1 as a possible D gene (5 bases). The CDR3 length is 13 residues. CDR1 is SGHVS and CDR2 is FQNEAQ in the germline V gene. The V end was cut by 5 bases, the J end by 4 bases, with 11 bases between. CDR3 nucleotides: TGTGCCAGCAGCCCCGGGGGAGGCTATGGCTACACCTTC. It is translated as CASSPGGGYGYTF.

The V and J genes are TRBV6-5 and TRBJ1-1; 12 bases agree with TRBD1. The CDR3 has 14 residues. V was pared by 5 bases and J by 7 bases, with 5 bases of the junction left unmatched. CDR1 and CDR2 from the germline V gene are MNHEY and SVGAGI. This CDR3 is CASSRDRGRGEAFF. The CDR3, as DNA: TGTGCCAGCAGTCGGGACAGGGGGCGGGGTGAAGCTTTCTTT.

This chain uses TRBV11-2 with TRBJ2-7, with D maybe TRBD2 (6 bases). Trimming shortened V by 2 bases and J by 0 bases, and 11 bases separated the two germline ends. The length of the CDR3 is 15 residues. The germline gives CDR1 SGHAT, CDR2 FQNNGV. CDR3 nucleotides: TGTGCCAGCAGCTTATCTAGCGTTCTCTCCTACGAGCAGTACTTC. Its translation is CASSLSSVLSYEQYF.

CDR3 loop: CASSPGTSVYNEQFF. The CDR3 nucleotides are TGTGCCAGCAGCCCCGGGACTAGCGTATACAATGAGCAGTTCTTC. The V and J genes are TRBV9 and TRBJ2-1, with TRBD2 matching over 10 bases. This CDR3 is 15 amino acids long. V lost 4 bases to trimming and J lost 4 bases; unmatched junction nucleotides: 5. CDR1 and CDR2 (germline): SGDLS, YYNGEE.

The chain combines TRBV6-5 with TRBJ2-1; 9 bases are shared with TRBD1. Trimming took 6 bases from V and 0 from J; bases not matched to a gene: 3. Germline V gives CDR1 MNHEY, CDR2 SVGAGI. This CDR3 is built from 15 residues. CDR3 nucleotide sequence: TGTGCCAGCAGAGACAGGGGGAGCTCCTACAATGAGCAGTTCTTC. As protein: CASRDRGSSYNEQFF.

This clone is a singleton in its sample. This chain links TRBV24-1 with TRBJ2-6; D is uncertain. This CDR3 is built from 15 residues. Germline V lookup: CDR1 KGHDR, CDR2 SFDVKD. V was trimmed by 3 bases and J by 1 base, leaving 6 bases between them. For the CDR3, the DNA is TGTGCCACCAGTGATCAGGTGTCTGGGGCCAACGTCCTGACTTTC. Its protein product is CATSDQVSGANVLTF.

This clone has a single count. The chain employs TRBV7-2 and TRBJ2-7; D gene ambiguous. Deletions cut 1 base from V and 2 bases from J, with 9 bases between. This CDR3 has 14 amino acids. The germline V gene encodes CDR1 SGHTA and CDR2 FQGNSA. The CDR3 here is CASSLEFSTYEQYF. The CDR3 nucleotides are TGTGCCAGCAGCTTAGAATTTAGTACCTACGAGCAGTACTTC.

V and J are TRBV4-1 and TRBJ1-6; a weak D match, TRBD1 (6 bases). The germline V gene encodes CDR1 MGHRA and CDR2 YSYEKL. The CDR3 is 9 amino acids. Deletions cut 11 bases from V and 10 bases from J, with 6 bases between. The CDR3 sequence is CAGGSPLHF. The CDR3 DNA reads TGCGCCGGGGGCTCACCCCTCCACTTT.

This clone was seen just once. This chain uses TRBV18 with TRBJ2-1; 10 bases line up with TRBD2. The V gene's germline CDR1 is KGHSH and CDR2 LQKENI. This CDR3 comprises 16 residues. The V gene end was trimmed by 6 bases and the J gene end by 6 bases; junction bases not matched to a gene: 11. CDR3 protein: CASSQSQRGGPNEQFF. For the CDR3, the DNA is TGTGCCAGCTCCCAAAGTCAGCGGGGGGGCCCCAATGAGCAGTTCTTC.

This clone came up a few times. This chain joins TRBV28 and TRBJ1-6; D not certain. V was shortened by 4 bases and J by 6 bases, with 16 bases between the two germline ends. Germline V gene data show CDR1 as MDHEN and CDR2 as SYDVKM. This CDR3 comprises 16 residues. CDR3 loop: CASSSPKAGFNSPLHF. The CDR3 DNA sequence: TGTGCCAGCAGTTCCCCCAAGGCCGGGTTTAATTCACCCCTCCACTTT.

The chain joins TRBV29-1 to TRBJ1-2; D not certain. Germline V gene data show CDR1 as SQVTM and CDR2 as ANQGSEA. The CDR3 sequence is 14 residues long. With 2 bases removed from V and 3 bases from J, the gap between germline ends came to 13 bases. The CDR3 region is CSVELATGYYGYTF. The CDR3 DNA sequence: TGCAGCGTTGAATTGGCCACGGGGTACTATGGCTACACCTTC. The full variable domain, in which reference TRBV29-1 and TRBJ1-2 provide the parts outside the CDR3, is SAVISQKPSRDICQRGTSLTIQCQVDSQVTMMFWYRQQPGQSLTLIATANQGSEATYESGFVIDKFPISRPNLTFSTLTVSNMSPEDSSIYLCSVELATGYYGYTFGSGTRLTVV.

The chain uses TRBV11-2 and TRBJ2-2; TRBD2 is a possible D gene (5 bases). This CDR3 contains 15 residues. Trimming cost V 7 bases and J 0 bases, with 12 bases left between them. The germline CDR1 and CDR2 sequences are SGHAT and FQNNGV. CDR3 protein: CASTQRISNTGELFF. DNA of the CDR3: TGTGCCAGCACCCAGCGGATCTCGAACACCGGGGAGCTGTTTTTT. Full variable domain (missing parts from reference TRBV11-2 and TRBJ2-2): EAGVAQSPRYKIIEKRQSVAFWCNPISGHATLYWYQQILGQGPKLLIQFQNNGVVDDSQLPKDRFSAERLKGVDSTLKIQPAKLEDSAVYLCASTQRISNTGELFFGEGSRLTVL.

The chain carries TRBV3-1 (or the pseudogene TRBV3-2) and TRBJ2-2, with 9 positions matching TRBD2. J lost 6 bases, V lost 4 bases, and 9 bases had no gene match. The germline V gene has CDR1 LGHDT and CDR2 YNNKEL (reference sequence). The CDR3 length is 16 residues. This CDR3 reads CASSLWSGGRAGELFF. Written as DNA, the CDR3 is TGTGCCAGCAGCCTCTGGAGCGGGGGGAGGGCCGGGGAGCTGTTTTTT.

The chain is built from TRBV29-1 and TRBJ2-5; maybe TRBD2 (5 bases). The CDR3 extends over 12 amino acids. V lost 6 bases and J 5 bases, leaving 13 bases between the germline ends. The germline gives CDR1 SQVTM, CDR2 ANQGSEA. CDR3 protein: CSVAGVGETQYF. DNA for the CDR3: TGCAGCGTCGCCGGGGTGGGCGAGACCCAGTACTTC.

The chain joins TRBV28 to TRBJ2-5, with 9 bases that match TRBD2. Trimming removed 4 bases from V and 5 bases from J; junction bases left unmatched: 5. Per the germline V gene, CDR1 is MDHEN and CDR2 is SYDVKM. This CDR3 comprises 14 residues. The CDR3 DNA follows: TGTGCCAGCAGTTGGGGGACTAGCTGGGAGACCCAGTACTTC. Its protein is CASSWGTSWETQYF.

This clone showed up just once. The CDR3 DNA sequence: TGTGCCAGCAGCCCGAGACACTACGAGCAGTACTTC. This encodes CASSPRHYEQYF. The chain combines TRBV11-2 with TRBJ2-7, with D uncertain. With 5 bases removed from V and 3 bases from J, the gap between germline ends came to 8 bases. This CDR3 has 12 amino acids. Germline V CDR1 and CDR2: SGHAT, FQNNGV. Variable domain in full (rest from reference TRBV11-2 and TRBJ2-7): EAGVAQSPRYKIIEKRQSVAFWCNPISGHATLYWYQQILGQGPKLLIQFQNNGVVDDSQLPKDRFSAERLKGVDSTLKIQPAKLEDSAVYLCASSPRHYEQYFGPGTRLTVT.

This CDR3 is CASSPPIGQMNTGELFF. The CDR3 DNA reads TGTGCCAGCTCACCACCGATAGGACAGATGAACACCGGGGAGCTGTTTTTT. The chain uses TRBV18 and TRBJ2-2, with a weak D call TRBD1 (6 bases). CDR3 length: 17 residues. Trimming pared 0 bases from V and 1 base from J, leaving 12 bases between. The germline V gene encodes CDR1 KGHSH and CDR2 LQKENI.